The 26 T cell receptor beta chains presented below share a single source sample, sequenced in a study of spatial heterogeneity in lung cancer. Time point here: sample taken at primary tumor resection. TCRdb passed the 5' RACE reads through MiXCR, listing each CDR3 protein once. The sample includes 2,500 to 3,000 distinct CDR3 sequences, around 2.9% of them seen just once. The sample here was normal lung tissue next to the tumor, taken at surgery. The receptor set was obtained from a male donor with early-stage non-small cell lung cancer.

This clonotype was counted ten times or more. The chain has TRBV29-1 and TRBJ2-7; 9 nucleotides line up with TRBD2. The junction had 2 bases not matched to a gene; V was cut back by 4 bases and J by 1 base. Per the germline V gene, CDR1 is SQVTM and CDR2 is ANQGSEA. This CDR3 spans 13 amino acids. The CDR3 sequence is CSVGLAESYEQYF. The CDR3 nucleotides are TGCAGCGTTGGACTAGCGGAATCCTACGAGCAGTACTTC.

This clonotype was observed at least ten times. The chain combines TRBV9 with TRBJ2-5; 7 bases map to TRBD1. V shed 6 bases, J shed 3 bases, and the junction held 8 bases outside the gene matches. Germline V gene data show CDR1 as SGDLS and CDR2 as YYNGEE. This CDR3 spans 14 amino acids. CDR3 residues: CASNPTGDKETQYF. CDR3 DNA sequence: TGTGCCAGCAATCCTACAGGGGATAAAGAGACCCAGTACTTC. Full variable domain (remainder filled in from reference TRBV9 and TRBJ2-5): DSGVTQTPKHLITATGQRVTLRCSPRSGDLSVYWYQQSLDQGLQFLIQYYNGEERAKGNILERFSAQQFPDLHSELNLSSLELGDSALYFCASNPTGDKETQYFGPGTRLLVL.

This clonotype is large. CDR3 nucleotides: TGCAGCGTTGCGTCGGGGGCGCCGGACTCACCCCTCCACTTT. It is translated as CSVASGAPDSPLHF. The chain couples TRBV29-1 to TRBJ1-6, with D maybe TRBD1 (6 bases). Germline CDR1 and CDR2: SQVTM and ANQGSEA. The ends were cut back, 4 bases at V and 10 bases at J, with 17 bases in the middle. The CDR3 runs to 14 residues.

Sample share makes this clonotype medium-sized. This rearrangement joins TRBV5-5 to TRBJ1-2; tentatively, D is TRBD1 (6 bases). The CDR3 loop spans 14 amino acids. Trimming took off 4 bases at V and 4 bases at J, with 14 bases between the two ends. Per germline, CDR1 SGHKS and CDR2 YYEKEE (reference sequence). The DNA for the CDR3 is TGTGCCAGCAGCCCGGACAGTGGAGGCTATGGCTACACCTTC. Protein product: CASSPDSGGYGYTF.

This clonotype was found many times. The rearrangement uses TRBV4-1 and TRBJ2-1, with TRBD2 identical over 9 bases. This CDR3 comprises 15 residues. The V and J ends lost 1 base and 12 bases, in that order; junction bases with no gene match: 10. From germline, CDR1 is MGHRA and CDR2 YSYEKL. Here the CDR3 reads CASSQAPLGREGQFF. The CDR3, as DNA: TGCGCCAGCAGCCAAGCCCCCTTGGGGCGGGAGGGGCAGTTCTTC.

Ten or more counts support this clonotype. This chain joins TRBV28 and TRBJ1-2; perhaps TRBD1 as D (5 bases). Looked up from germline, CDR1 is MDHEN and CDR2 is SYDVKM. The length of the CDR3 is 14 residues. The germline V and J ends were trimmed by 6 bases and 3 bases, with 14 bases remaining between them. CDR3 region: CASSPGDRYYGYTF. The CDR3 DNA reads TGTGCCAGCAGCCCAGGAGACAGATACTATGGCTACACCTTC.

The rearrangement joins TRBV7-3 to TRBJ2-5; D gene unclear. The ends were cut back, 1 base at V and 4 bases at J, with 13 bases in the middle. CDR3 size: 15 residues. Germline loops: CDR1 SGHTA, CDR2 FQGTGA. CDR3: CASSLSTGMGETQYF. The CDR3 nucleotides read TGTGCCAGCAGCTTAAGTACGGGTATGGGAGAGACCCAGTACTTC. Filled out from reference TRBV7-3 and TRBJ2-5, the complete variable domain reads GAGVSQTPSNKVTEKGKYVELRCDPISGHTALYWYRQSLGQGPEFLIYFQGTGAADDSGLPNDRFFAVRPEGSVSTLKIQRTERGDSAVYLCASSLSTGMGETQYFGPGTRLLVL.

This clonotype occurred many times. The CDR3 region is CASSFGTGGYNEQFF. The CDR3, as DNA: TGTGCCAGCAGTTTTGGGACAGGGGGCTACAATGAGCAGTTCTTC. The rearrangement links TRBV12-3 or TRBV12-4 to TRBJ2-1, with 11 positions matching TRBD1. The CDR3 contains 15 residues. The V and J ends lost 3 bases and 3 bases, in that order; junction bases with no gene match: 1.

This clonotype was detected ten times or more. The chain recombines TRBV2 with TRBJ1-1; no definite D call. Germline values: CDR1 SNHLY, CDR2 FYNNEI. CDR3 length: 13 amino acids. Trimming left V 8 bases short and J 4 bases short, with 14 bases between. The CDR3 spells CASSTQAGTEAFF. In DNA form, the CDR3 reads TGTGCCAGCTCCACGCAGGCGGGCACTGAAGCTTTCTTT.

This clonotype rates as medium-sized (0.01 to 0.1%). This chain uses TRBV7-3 with TRBJ2-2; a possible D gene is TRBD2 (6 bases). The germline V and J ends were trimmed by 2 bases and 7 bases, with 8 bases remaining between them. The CDR3 totals 13 residues. Germline V gene data show CDR1 as SGHTA and CDR2 as FQGTGA. The CDR3 is CASSLRGNGELFF. CDR3 coding DNA: TGTGCCAGCAGCTTACGGGGGAACGGGGAGCTGTTTTTT.

This clonotype has ten or more counts. V gene TRBV6-5 combines with J gene TRBJ1-2; perhaps TRBD1 as D (6 bases). The germline V gene has CDR1 MNHEY and CDR2 SVGAGI. CDR3 size: 14 residues. V shed 0 bases and J shed 7 bases, with 12 bases lying between them. The CDR3 region is CASSYSRGGSGYTF. In nucleotides, the CDR3 is TGTGCCAGCAGTTACTCGCGAGGGGGTAGTGGCTACACCTTC.

In its sample, this clonotype is medium-sized. V is TRBV6-5 and J is TRBJ2-1; 10 positions agree with TRBD1. CDR3 length: 16 amino acids. V was clipped by 6 bases and J by 7 bases; unmatched bases: 12. Per the germline V gene, CDR1 is MNHEY and CDR2 is SVGAGI. This CDR3 reads CASSGRRGQGVNEQFF. CDR3 bases: TGTGCCAGCAGCGGACGTCGCGGACAGGGGGTAAATGAGCAGTTCTTC.

This clonotype was observed many times. The chain carries TRBV2 and TRBJ2-2; D ambiguous. V was pared by 8 bases and J by 1 base, with 11 bases between. Germline CDR1 SNHLY, CDR2 FYNNEI. The CDR3 spans 14 residues. In DNA form, the CDR3 reads TGTGCCAGCTCAGTAGACATGAACACCGGGGAGCTGTTTTTT. Translating it yields CASSVDMNTGELFF.

This clonotype has a handful of counts. This rearrangement joins TRBV2 to TRBJ2-2; no definite D call. Germline V gene data show CDR1 as SNHLY and CDR2 as FYNNEI. CDR3 length equals 14 residues. Trimming removed 2 bases from V and 0 bases from J, with 4 bases in between. CDR3 in DNA: TGTGCCAGCAGTGAAACCCCGAACACCGGGGAGCTGTTTTTT. It is translated as CASSETPNTGELFF.

At least ten counts were recorded for this clonotype. This chain joins TRBV10-2 and TRBJ2-5; 9 bases agree with TRBD1. The CDR3 is made up of 14 amino acids. The V gene end was trimmed by 6 bases and the J gene end by 2 bases; junction bases not matched to a gene: 4. Germline CDR1 WSHSY, CDR2 SAAADI. For the CDR3, the DNA is TGCGCCAGCAGACAGGGGGCACGGCAAGAGACCCAGTACTTC. It specifies CASRQGARQETQYF.

By sample share, this clonotype is medium-sized. V is TRBV5-1 and J is TRBJ2-7, with D hard to call. Deletions cut 0 bases from V and 0 bases from J, with 10 bases between. Per the germline V gene, CDR1 is SGHRS and CDR2 is YFSETQ. This CDR3 is built from 15 residues. The CDR3 is CASSLGRMSSYEQYF. The CDR3 DNA is TGCGCCAGCAGCTTGGGGCGGATGAGCTCCTACGAGCAGTACTTC.

Sample share makes this clonotype medium-sized. The chain carries TRBV28 and TRBJ1-4; D uncertain. The CDR3 loop spans 15 amino acids. V lost 6 bases to trimming and J lost 0 bases, with 11 bases between them. CDR1 is MDHEN and CDR2 is SYDVKM in the germline V gene. This CDR3 is CASRFPGATNEKLFF. CDR3 coding DNA: TGTGCCAGCAGATTTCCGGGAGCAACTAATGAAAAACTGTTTTTT.

This clonotype was observed a few times. CDR3 coding DNA: TGTGCCAGCAGTGAACAGGGGAACACCGGGGAGCTGTTTTTT. As protein: CASSEQGNTGELFF. This rearrangement joins TRBV2 to TRBJ2-2; D may be TRBD1 (5 bases). CDR1 SNHLY and CDR2 FYNNEI come from the germline V gene. Trimming left V 2 bases short and J 1 base short, with 5 bases between. This CDR3 contains 14 residues.

In its sample, this clonotype ranks as medium-sized. The J gene is TRBJ2-1, the V gene TRBV11-2; TRBD2 aligns across 11 bases. The V and J ends lost 4 bases and 6 bases, in that order; junction bases with no gene match: 5. CDR1 and CDR2 (germline): SGHAT, FQNNGV. The CDR3 spans 15 residues. CDR3 bases: TGTGCCAGCAGCTATACTAGCGGGAGTAGCAATGAGCAGTTCTTC. It is translated as CASSYTSGSSNEQFF.

Only a few counts were recorded for this clonotype. The chain employs TRBV6-5 and TRBJ2-5; D is unclear. CDR3 length: 13 residues. The V end lost 5 bases, the J end lost 4 bases, and 11 bases lay between the germline ends. The germline V gene has CDR1 MNHEY and CDR2 SVGAGI. The DNA of the CDR3 is TGTGCCAGCAGTGCCACGAACGGAGAGACCCAGTACTTC. Protein: CASSATNGETQYF.

This clonotype was observed many times. The chain links TRBV20-1 to TRBJ1-5, with a tentative D call TRBD1 (5 bases). Germline-derived CDR1 and CDR2 are DFQATT and SNEGSKA (reference sequence). This CDR3 region has 14 residues. Between the trimmed V and J ends, which lost 4 bases and 5 bases, there was a span of 15 bases. CDR3 nucleotide sequence: TGCAGTGCTAAAGGGGTGGGCCTCGATCAGCCCCAGCATTTT. Amino acids: CSAKGVGLDQPQHF.

This clonotype was counted a few times. In nucleotides, the CDR3 is TGTGCCAGCAGCCGGGATAGTTGGACAGGGGACTACGAGCAGTACTTC. As protein: CASSRDSWTGDYEQYF. The chain couples TRBV4-2 to TRBJ2-7, with 9 bases that match TRBD1. Germline lookup yields CDR1 LGHNA and CDR2 YNFKEQ. J gave up 3 bases and V 4 bases, and 10 bases lay outside the gene matches. The CDR3 has 16 residues.

This clonotype has a count of ten or more. The gene calls are TRBV7-3 and TRBJ2-3; a possible D gene is TRBD2 (6 bases). CDR1 SGHTA and CDR2 FQGTGA come from the germline V gene. The CDR3 runs 15 residues. The V and J ends lost 5 bases and 1 base respectively, with 13 bases between them. The CDR3 spells CASSRRASGTDTQYF. The CDR3 region has the DNA TGTGCCAGCAGCCGAAGGGCTAGCGGCACAGATACGCAGTATTTT.

This clonotype qualifies as medium-sized (0.01 to 0.1%). The chain employs TRBV5-4 and TRBJ1-6; a weak D match, TRBD1 (5 bases). Germline V gene lookup returns CDR1 SGHNT and CDR2 YYREEE (reference sequence). The V gene lost 0 bases and the J gene lost 5 bases, with 9 bases spanning the gap. The CDR3 covers 15 residues. This chain's CDR3 is CASSLVQEDNSPLHF. The CDR3 DNA sequence: TGTGCCAGCAGCTTGGTACAGGAAGATAATTCACCCCTCCACTTT.

This clonotype is classed as hyperexpanded. The V and J genes are TRBV5-4 and TRBJ2-2; D call uncertain. The CDR3 is made up of 15 amino acids. Germline V gives CDR1 SGHNT, CDR2 YYREEE (reference sequence). V was trimmed by 0 bases and J by 6 bases, leaving 12 bases between them. CDR3 bases: TGTGCCAGCAGCTTGGTGACGTTACGGCCCGGGGAGCTGTTTTTT. It encodes CASSLVTLRPGELFF.

By sample share, this clonotype is large. The V call is TRBV4-2, the J call TRBJ2-1; D uncertain. Germline CDR1 and CDR2: LGHNA and YNFKEQ. Trimming stripped 3 bases from V and 8 bases from J, with 17 bases between. The CDR3 is made up of 15 amino acids. The CDR3 region is CASSQTLLDPYEQFF. CDR3 DNA: TGTGCCAGCAGCCAGACCCTCCTAGACCCCTATGAGCAGTTCTTC.